The clone carrying this TCR beta chain was picked up many times. This specimen comes from a study of neurological immune-mediated disorders. Study-wide context: The multiple sclerosis group of 34 included approximately 30 relapsing-remitting and 3 secondary progressive patients.

Per germline, CDR1 SGHRS and CDR2 YFSETQ. The V end was cut by 4 bases, the J end by 2 bases, with 10 bases between. The CDR3 length is 13 residues. One entry per CDR3 protein, called by TCRdb with MiXCR from the 5' RACE reads. The sample records 35,000 to 50,000 distinct CDR3 sequences, approximately 2.4% being singletons. Input material: PBMCs. The rearrangement uses TRBV5-1 and TRBJ2-7; D is perhaps TRBD1 (6 bases). The origin of this receptor is a man in his fifties or sixties with multiple sclerosis. CDR3 loop: CASSLDSPYEQYF. Written as DNA, the CDR3 is TGCGCCAGCAGCCTGGACAGCCCCTACGAGCAGTACTTC. Combining the CDR3 with reference TRBV5-1 and TRBJ2-7 gives the whole variable domain KAGVTQTPRYLIKTRGQQVTLSCSPISGHRSVSWYQQTPGQGLQFLFEYFSETQRNKGNFPGRFSGRQFSNSRSEMNVSTLELGDSALYLCASSLDSPYEQYFGPGTRLTVT.